This TCR beta chain was identified in a study of cytomegalovirus exposure and HLA in healthy donors. As for the study in general: The same platform was used for the roughly 120 validation repertoires as for the approximately 730 first-cohort repertoires, as reported in a later analysis.

A note on this clone: The antigen remains undetermined.

The protocol was immunoSEQ multiplex PCR, while the TCRdb copy is restricted to in-frame clones and leaves out a portion. This sample has about 360,000 clones, with roughly 90% found just once. The study's findings and limits: The authors listed 150 to 200 TCR beta chains as cytomegalovirus-associated. In vitro checks showed that a few CMV-associated chains really do target CMV antigens.

This CDR3 has 14 amino acids. Germline V gives CDR1 SGHNT, CDR2 YYREEE (reference sequence). V shed 8 bases, J shed 6 bases, and the junction held 9 bases outside the gene matches. Separate from the approximately 700-subject first cohort was the roughly 130-subject validation cohort, to which the donors belonged. The source material was PBMCs. The genes are TRBV5-4 and TRBJ2-1, with 9 positions matching TRBD2. This TCR came from a woman aged 18 to 35 in good health and CMV-seronegative. The CDR3 is CASVAGTSSNEQFF. CDR3 nucleotides: TGTGCCAGTGTGGCCGGGACTAGCTCCAATGAGCAGTTCTTC.